Shown below are 5 T cell receptor beta chains from a single sample sequenced in a study of cytomegalovirus exposure and HLA in healthy donors. Amplification used 60 Vbeta primers and 13 Jbeta primers. Only in-frame clones appear in the TCRdb table, and some are missing; sequencing was by immunoSEQ multiplex PCR. The sample has just over 65,000 clones, roughly 77% seen once. Sequencing used PBMCs. Receptors were obtained from a human donor in good health.

V and J are TRBV2 and TRBJ2-7, with 8 bases aligning to TRBD1. This CDR3 has 14 amino acids. V shed 8 bases, J shed 8 bases, and the junction held 14 bases outside the gene matches. Germline CDR1 SNHLY, CDR2 FYNNEI. The CDR3 DNA reads TGTGCCAGCCCCTCCGGTGGACAGGGTGTAAAGCAGTACTTC. Its protein product is CASPSGGQGVKQYF.

The gene calls are TRBV5-4 and TRBJ2-7, with 13 bases matching TRBD2. The V and J ends lost 4 bases and 7 bases, in that order; junction bases with no gene match: 11. The CDR3 runs to 16 residues. CDR1 and CDR2 (germline): SGHNT, YYREEE (reference sequence). CDR3 bases: TGTGCCAGCAGCGTCGGACTAGCGGGGGCCTCTAGGGAGCAGTACTTC. It yields the protein CASSVGLAGASREQYF.

This clone has only one observation. J is TRBJ2-7 and V is TRBV6-1; TRBD1 agrees at 9 bases. V dropped 5 bases and J dropped 1; count of bases not matched to a gene: 3. CDR1 and CDR2 from the germline V gene are MNHNS and SASEGT. This CDR3 has 14 amino acids. CDR3 in DNA: TGTGCCAGCAGTAGGGACAGGGCATCCTACGAGCAGTACTTC. Its translation: CASSRDRASYEQYF.

The chain joins TRBV18 to TRBJ2-5; D may be TRBD2 (7 bases). This CDR3 spans 14 amino acids. Looked up from germline, CDR1 is KGHSH and CDR2 is LQKENI. Trimming removed 1 base from V and 5 bases from J, with 11 bases in between. This CDR3 is CASSPLGGQETQYF. In DNA form, the CDR3 reads TGTGCCAGCTCACCACTCGGGGGGCAGGAGACCCAGTACTTC. Looking up the rest from reference TRBV18 and TRBJ2-5 gives the full variable domain: NAGVMQNPRHLVRRRGQEARLRCSPMKGHSHVYWYRQLPEEGLKFMVYLQKENIIDESGMPKERFSAEFPKEGPSILRIQQVVRGDSAAYFCASSPLGGQETQYFGPGTRLLVL.

This sequence joins TRBV27 and TRBJ1-2; the D gene is possibly TRBD1 (6 bases). CDR1 is MNHEY, CDR2 SMNVEV, per germline (reference sequence). The CDR3 consists of 15 residues. V was pared by 7 bases and J by 10 bases, with 25 bases between. CDR3 nucleotides: TGTGCCAGCACCCCATACGGAAATAATAGACAGGACTACACCTTC. Translation: CASTPYGNNRQDYTF.